This T cell receptor beta chain derives from a study of blood T cell repertoires in COVID-19. Data came from immunoSEQ multiplex PCR; TCRdb stores just in-frame clones and leaves some out. The sample lists tens of thousands of clones; 88% were seen once. This clone was seen once. Trimming cost V 0 bases and J 1 base, with 10 bases left between them. This CDR3 spans 15 amino acids. Per germline, CDR1 ENHRY and CDR2 SYGVKD. The sequence came from a man aged 65-85 years with acute or convalescent COVID-19. Sequencing was carried out using peripheral blood. The chain recombines TRBV10-3 with TRBJ2-7, with a possible D match to TRBD2 (6 bases). The CDR3: CAISESVAGSYEQYF. For the CDR3, the DNA is TGTGCCATCAGTGAGTCGGTGGCGGGGTCCTACGAGCAGTACTTC.